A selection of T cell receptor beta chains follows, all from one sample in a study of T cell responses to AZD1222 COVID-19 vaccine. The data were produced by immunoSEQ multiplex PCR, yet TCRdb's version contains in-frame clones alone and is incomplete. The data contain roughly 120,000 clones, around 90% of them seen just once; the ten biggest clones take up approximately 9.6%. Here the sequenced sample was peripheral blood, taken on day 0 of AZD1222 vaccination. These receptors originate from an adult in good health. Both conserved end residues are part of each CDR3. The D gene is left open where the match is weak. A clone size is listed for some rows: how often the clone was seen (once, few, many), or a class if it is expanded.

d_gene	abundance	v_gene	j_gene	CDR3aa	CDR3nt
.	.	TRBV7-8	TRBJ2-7	CASSTPGYEQYF	TGTGCCAGCAGCACGCCGGGCTACGAGCAGTACTTC
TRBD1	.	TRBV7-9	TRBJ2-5	CASFHMGQQETQYF	TGTGCCAGCTTCCACATGGGACAGCAAGAGACCCAGTACTTC
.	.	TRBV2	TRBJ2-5	CASRQETQYF	TGTGCCAGCAGGCAAGAGACCCAGTACTTC
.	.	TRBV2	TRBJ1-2	CASSGFGAYGYTF	TGTGCCAGCAGCGGGTTCGGCGCCTATGGCTACACCTTC
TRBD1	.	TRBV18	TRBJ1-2	CASSLGQGRVYNYGYTF	TGTGCCAGCTCCCTCGGACAGGGGCGAGTCTACAACTATGGCTACACCTTC
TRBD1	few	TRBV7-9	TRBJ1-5	CASSVGQYQPQHF	TGTGCCAGCAGCGTGGGACAGTATCAGCCCCAGCATTTT
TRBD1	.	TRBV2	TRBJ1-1	CASSDRGRGLREAFF	TGTGCCAGCAGTGATAGAGGCAGGGGGCTTCGGGAAGCTTTCTTT
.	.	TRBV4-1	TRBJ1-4	CASSHADGTVNEKLFF	TGCGCCAGCAGCCACGCCGACGGGACGGTAAATGAAAAACTGTTTTTT
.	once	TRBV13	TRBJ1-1	CASSLGLWSEMNTEAFF	TGTGCCAGCAGCTTAGGCCTGTGGTCAGAGATGAACACTGAAGCTTTCTTT
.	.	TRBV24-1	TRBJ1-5	CATSGHGGGNQPQHF	TGTGCCACCAGTGGCCACGGGGGTGGCAATCAGCCCCAGCATTTT
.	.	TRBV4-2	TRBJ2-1	CASSPRNGKSPYNEQFF	TGTGCCAGCAGCCCACGAAACGGGAAAAGCCCCTACAATGAGCAGTTCTTC
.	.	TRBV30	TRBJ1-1	CAWTSTGKTTEAFF	TGTGCCTGGACCAGTACAGGGAAGACCACTGAAGCTTTCTTT
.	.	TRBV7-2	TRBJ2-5	CASSLSSASQETQYF	TGTGCCAGCAGCTTAAGTAGCGCCAGCCAAGAGACCCAGTACTTC
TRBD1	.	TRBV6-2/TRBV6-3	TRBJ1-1	CASSDRRTGKTEAFF	TGTGCCAGCAGTGACAGGCGGACAGGGAAGACTGAAGCTTTCTTT
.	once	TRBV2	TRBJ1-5	CASRGYSNQPQHF	TGTGCCAGCAGAGGGTATAGCAATCAGCCCCAGCATTTT
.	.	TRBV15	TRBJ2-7	CATSAPGEVRREQYF	TGTGCCACCAGCGCCCCTGGGGAGGTCCGTCGCGAGCAGTACTTC
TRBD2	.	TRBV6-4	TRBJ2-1	CASSEGTSGYNNEQFF	TGTGCCAGCAGTGAAGGGACTAGCGGGTATAACAATGAGCAGTTCTTC
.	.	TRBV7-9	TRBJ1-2	CASRERQERDYTF	TGTGCCAGCAGAGAAAGACAGGAACGGGACTACACCTTC
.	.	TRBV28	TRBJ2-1	CASSLEGTANNEQFF	TGTGCCAGCAGTTTGGAGGGGACAGCGAACAATGAGCAGTTCTTC
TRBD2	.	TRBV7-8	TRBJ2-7	CASSRASGGLSYEQYF	TGTGCCAGCAGCCGAGCTAGCGGGGGGCTCTCCTACGAGCAGTACTTC
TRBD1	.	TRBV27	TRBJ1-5	CASSPPGQGRPQHF	TGTGCCAGCAGTCCCCCGGGACAGGGGCGGCCCCAGCATTTT
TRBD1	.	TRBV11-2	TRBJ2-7	CASSLGTGIYEQYF	TGTGCCAGCAGCTTAGGGACAGGGATCTACGAGCAGTACTTC
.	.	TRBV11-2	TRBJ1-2	CASSWGRASVFGYTF	TGTGCCAGCAGCTGGGGTCGGGCCTCTGTGTTTGGCTACACCTTC
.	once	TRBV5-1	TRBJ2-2	CASSLATLNTGELFF	TGCGCCAGCAGCTTGGCCACTTTGAACACCGGGGAGCTGTTTTTT
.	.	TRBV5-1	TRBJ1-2	CASSLEVGEDNYGYTF	TGCGCCAGCAGCTTGGAGGTCGGGGAGGATAACTATGGCTACACCTTC
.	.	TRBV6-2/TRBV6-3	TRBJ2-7	CASSDARSGVDYEQYF	TGTGCCAGCAGCGACGCAAGGTCCGGAGTCGACTACGAGCAGTACTTC
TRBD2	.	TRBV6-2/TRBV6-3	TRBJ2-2	CASSYGFAGGVTGELFF	TGTGCCAGCAGTTACGGTTTTGCGGGGGGTGTAACCGGGGAGCTGTTTTTT
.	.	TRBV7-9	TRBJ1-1	CASSPGGRHTEAFF	TGTGCCAGCAGCCCCGGCGGGCGGCACACTGAAGCTTTCTTT
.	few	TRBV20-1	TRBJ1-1	CSASNSLNTEAFF	TGCAGTGCTAGTAACAGTTTGAACACTGAAGCTTTCTTT
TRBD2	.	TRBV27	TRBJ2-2	CASSLPSGTGTGELFF	TGTGCCAGCAGTTTACCTAGCGGGACGGGGACCGGGGAGCTGTTTTTT
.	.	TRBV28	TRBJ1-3	CASSKQVGGNTIYF	TGTGCCAGCAGCAAACAGGTGGGGGGAAACACCATATATTTT
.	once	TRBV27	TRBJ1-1	CASSLSQGGTEAFF	TGTGCCAGCAGTTTATCCCAGGGAGGAACTGAAGCTTTCTTT
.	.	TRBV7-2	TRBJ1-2	CASSLAGGTLNPSGGYTF	TGTGCCAGCAGCTTAGCGGGGGGGACCCTTAATCCCTCGGGTGGCTACACCTTC
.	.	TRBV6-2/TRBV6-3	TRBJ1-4	CASSYDTIRRRPNEKLFF	TGTGCCAGCAGTTACGACACAATCAGACGGAGACCTAATGAAAAACTGTTTTTT
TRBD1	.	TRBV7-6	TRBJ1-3	CASSLDRGPGNTIYF	TGTGCCAGCAGCTTGGACAGGGGGCCTGGAAACACCATATATTTT
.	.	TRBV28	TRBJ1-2	CASSFGGGIANYGYTF	TGTGCCAGCAGTTTCGGAGGGGGGATAGCTAACTATGGCTACACCTTC
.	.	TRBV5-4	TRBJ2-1	CASSLGTSFYNEQFF	TGTGCCAGCAGCTTGGGAACTAGCTTCTACAATGAGCAGTTCTTC
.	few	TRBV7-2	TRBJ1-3	CASSFRNTIYF	TGTGCCAGCAGCTTTCGAAACACCATATATTTT
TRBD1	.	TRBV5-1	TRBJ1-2	CASSLWQGGSYGYTF	TGCGCCAGCAGCTTGTGGCAGGGGGGAAGCTATGGCTACACCTTC
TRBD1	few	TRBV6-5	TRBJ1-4	CASSPIDRVERKLFF	TGTGCCAGCAGTCCCATCGACAGGGTAGAGCGAAAACTGTTTTTT
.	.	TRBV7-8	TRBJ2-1	CASSPASNEQFF	TGTGCCAGCAGCCCCGCTAGTAATGAGCAGTTCTTC
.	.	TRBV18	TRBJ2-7	CASSPPARPDRDWEQYF	TGTGCCAGCTCACCACCGGCCAGGCCAGATAGGGATTGGGAGCAGTACTTC
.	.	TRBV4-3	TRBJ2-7	CASSQDRTPSYEQYF	TGCGCCAGCAGCCAAGACAGGACCCCCTCCTACGAGCAGTACTTC
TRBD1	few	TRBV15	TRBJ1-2	CATSRDGDSSYGYTF	TGTGCCACCAGCAGAGATGGGGACAGCAGCTATGGCTACACCTTC
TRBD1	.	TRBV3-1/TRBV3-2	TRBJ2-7	CASSQERGLFYEQYF	TGTGCCAGCAGCCAAGAGAGGGGGCTTTTCTACGAGCAGTACTTC
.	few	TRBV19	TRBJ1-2	CASSPQNYGYTF	TGTGCCAGTAGTCCACAGAACTATGGCTACACCTTC
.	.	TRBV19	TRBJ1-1	CASSIRQDLGTEAFF	TGTGCCAGTAGTATCCGTCAGGACCTAGGCACTGAAGCTTTCTTT
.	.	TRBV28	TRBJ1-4	CASSFRFSNEKLFF	TGTGCCAGCAGTTTTCGGTTCTCTAATGAAAAACTGTTTTTT